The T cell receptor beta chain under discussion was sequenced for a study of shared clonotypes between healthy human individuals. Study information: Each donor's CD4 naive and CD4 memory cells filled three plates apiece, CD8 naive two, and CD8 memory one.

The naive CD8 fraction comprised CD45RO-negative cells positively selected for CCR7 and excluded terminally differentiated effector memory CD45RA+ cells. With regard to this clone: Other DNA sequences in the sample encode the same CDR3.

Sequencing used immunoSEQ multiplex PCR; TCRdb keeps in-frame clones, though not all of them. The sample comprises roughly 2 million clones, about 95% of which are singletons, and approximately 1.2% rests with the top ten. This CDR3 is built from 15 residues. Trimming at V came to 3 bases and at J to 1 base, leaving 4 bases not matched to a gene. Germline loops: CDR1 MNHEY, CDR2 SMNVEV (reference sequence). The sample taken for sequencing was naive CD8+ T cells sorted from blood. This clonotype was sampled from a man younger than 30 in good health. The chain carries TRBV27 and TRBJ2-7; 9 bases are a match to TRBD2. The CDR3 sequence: CASSLTSGGSYEQYF. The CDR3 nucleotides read TGTGCCAGCAGTTTGACAAGCGGGGGGTCCTACGAGCAGTACTTC.